The 7 T cell receptor beta chains below were found in one sample sequenced in a study of chemoradiotherapy in HPV16-positive cancers. Data came from immunoSEQ multiplex PCR; TCRdb stores just in-frame clones and leaves some out. This table holds some 7,400 clones, 82% found once. Source: tumor tissue, taken from a patient who underwent chemoradiotherapy. Receptors were obtained from a human donor with HPV-associated anogenital cancer.

The V call is TRBV10-3, the J call TRBJ1-1; D uncertain. This CDR3 contains 14 residues. The V gene's germline CDR1 is ENHRY and CDR2 SYGVKD. The V gene lost 2 bases and the J gene lost 5 bases, with 12 bases spanning the gap. CDR3 sequence: CAISEEAPGTEAFF. Written as DNA, the CDR3 is TGTGCCATCAGTGAGGAGGCCCCCGGGACTGAAGCTTTCTTT.

The rearrangement joins TRBV9 to TRBJ2-1; unclear D gene. The CDR3 totals 14 residues. CDR1 is SGDLS, CDR2 YYNGEE, per germline. Trimming stripped 0 bases from V and 9 bases from J, with 13 bases between. CDR3 bases: TGTGCCAGCAGCGTAGAAGGGTCCTCAGGTGAGCAGTTCTTC. Translated, it gives CASSVEGSSGEQFF.

The chain recombines TRBV12-5 with TRBJ2-1, with 14 bases that match TRBD2. CDR3 length equals 19 residues. Per the germline V gene, CDR1 is LGHNT and CDR2 is FRNRAP. V lost 7 bases to trimming and J lost 0 bases; unmatched junction nucleotides: 11. The CDR3 coding sequence is TGTGCTAGTGCCGAATCGACTAGCGGGGGGGCTGCCTCCTACAATGAGCAGTTCTTC. This codes for CASAESTSGGAASYNEQFF.

The genes are TRBV6-5 and TRBJ1-2; TRBD1 matches 8 bases. The germline V gene encodes CDR1 MNHEY and CDR2 SVGAGI. The ends lost 10 bases at V and 8 bases at J; junction bases unmatched: 18. The CDR3 has 15 amino acids. This CDR3 reads CATQTPWTGTRGYTF. Written as DNA, the CDR3 is TGTGCCACCCAAACCCCCTGGACAGGGACTAGGGGCTACACCTTC.

In DNA, the CDR3 is TGTGCCAGCAGTGTCGACAGCCTTGAAAAACTGTTTTTT. Protein: CASSVDSLEKLFF. This chain uses TRBV2 with TRBJ1-4, with D perhaps matching TRBD1 (5 bases). CDR1 and CDR2 from the germline V gene are SNHLY and FYNNEI. The CDR3 is 13 residues long. Trimming cost V 4 bases and J 7 bases, with 10 bases left between them.

The chain is built from TRBV29-1 and TRBJ1-1; 7 positions match TRBD1. J gave up 5 bases and V 4 bases, and 7 bases lay outside the gene matches. Germline V CDR1 and CDR2: SQVTM, ANQGSEA. The length of the CDR3 is 13 residues. DNA of the CDR3: TGCAGCGTTGCTGACAGGGTTGATACTGAAGCTTTCTTT. This sequence encodes CSVADRVDTEAFF. The full variable domain, completed using reference TRBV29-1 and TRBJ1-1, is SAVISQKPSRDICQRGTSLTIQCQVDSQVTMMFWYRQQPGQSLTLIATANQGSEATYESGFVIDKFPISRPNLTFSTLTVSNMSPEDSSIYLCSVADRVDTEAFFGQGTRLTVV.

The chain links TRBV5-8 to TRBJ2-7; 7 nucleotides line up with TRBD1. The V gene's germline CDR1 is SGHTS and CDR2 YDEGEE. The CDR3 is made up of 14 amino acids. V lost 1 base to trimming and J lost 5 bases; unmatched junction nucleotides: 6. CDR3 protein: CASSLLTGAHEQYF. The DNA of the CDR3 is TGTGCCAGCAGCTTGTTAACAGGGGCTCACGAGCAGTACTTC.